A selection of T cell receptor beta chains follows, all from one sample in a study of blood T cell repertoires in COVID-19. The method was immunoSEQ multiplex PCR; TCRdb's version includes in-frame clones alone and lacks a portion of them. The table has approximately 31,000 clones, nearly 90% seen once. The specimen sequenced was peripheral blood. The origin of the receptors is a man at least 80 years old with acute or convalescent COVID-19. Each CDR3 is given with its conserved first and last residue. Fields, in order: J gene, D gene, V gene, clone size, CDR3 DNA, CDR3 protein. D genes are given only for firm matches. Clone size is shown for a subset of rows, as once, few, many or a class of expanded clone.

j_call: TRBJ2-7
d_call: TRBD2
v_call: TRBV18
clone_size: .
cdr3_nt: TGTGCCAGCTCAATTAGCGGGAACTCCTACGAGCAGTACTTC
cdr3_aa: CASSISGNSYEQYF

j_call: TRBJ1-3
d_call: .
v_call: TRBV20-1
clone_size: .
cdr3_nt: TGCAGTGCTAGAACCAGGGTAACCATATATTTT
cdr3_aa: CSARTRVTIYF

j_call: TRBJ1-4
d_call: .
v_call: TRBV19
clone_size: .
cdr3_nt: TGTGCCAGTAGTCAAAACAGGGCCCAGGGTGAAAAACTGTTTTTT
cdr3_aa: CASSQNRAQGEKLFF

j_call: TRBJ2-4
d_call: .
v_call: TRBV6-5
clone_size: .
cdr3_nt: TGTGCCAGCAGTCTTGGACAGCTAGCCAAAAACATTCAGTACTTC
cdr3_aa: CASSLGQLAKNIQYF

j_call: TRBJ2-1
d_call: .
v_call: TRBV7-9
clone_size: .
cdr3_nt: TGTGCCAGCAGCCTAGCTCCTAGCTCCTACAATGAGCAGTTCTTC
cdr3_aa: CASSLAPSSYNEQFF

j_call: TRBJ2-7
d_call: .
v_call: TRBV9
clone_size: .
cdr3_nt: TGTGCCAGCAGCGCACCGGCAAACTACGAGAAGCAGTACTTC
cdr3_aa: CASSAPANYEKQYF

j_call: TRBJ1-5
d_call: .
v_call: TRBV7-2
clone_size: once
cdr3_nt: TGTGCCAGCAGCTTACAGGATAGCAATCAGCCCCAGCATTTT
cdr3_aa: CASSLQDSNQPQHF

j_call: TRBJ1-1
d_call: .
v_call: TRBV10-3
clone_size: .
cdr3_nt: TGTGCCATCAGTTACGGGACAAAGCCCTCGAACACTGAAGCTTTCTTT
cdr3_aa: CAISYGTKPSNTEAFF

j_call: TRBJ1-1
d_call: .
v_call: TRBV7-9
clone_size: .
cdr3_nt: TGTGCCAGCAGCTTAAGCCCCCCTAACACTGAAGCTTTCTTT
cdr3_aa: CASSLSPPNTEAFF

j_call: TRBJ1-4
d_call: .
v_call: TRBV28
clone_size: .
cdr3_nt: TGTGCCAGCAGTCCCCCGGACACGGACGAAAAACTGTTTTTT
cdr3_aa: CASSPPDTDEKLFF

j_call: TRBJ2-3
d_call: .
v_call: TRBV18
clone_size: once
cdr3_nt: TGTGCCAGCTCACCACCGAATGAATCACGTAGGGGTTCAACGCAGTATTTT
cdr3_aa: CASSPPNESRRGSTQYF

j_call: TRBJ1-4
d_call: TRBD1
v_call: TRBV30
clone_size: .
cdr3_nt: TGTGCCTTTAACCGGGACAGGGCTGGTGAAAAACTGTTTTTT
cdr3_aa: CAFNRDRAGEKLFF

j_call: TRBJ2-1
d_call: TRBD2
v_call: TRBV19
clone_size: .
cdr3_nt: TGTGCCAGTAGTGACCGGGAGGATGAGCAGTTCTTC
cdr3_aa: CASSDREDEQFF

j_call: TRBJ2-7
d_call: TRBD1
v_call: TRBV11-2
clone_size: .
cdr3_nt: TGTGCCAGCAGCTGGACAGGAAACTACGAGCAGTACTTC
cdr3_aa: CASSWTGNYEQYF

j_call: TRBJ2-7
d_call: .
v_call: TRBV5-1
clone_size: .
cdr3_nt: TGCGCCAGCAGCTTGCAGGGGGGCAATCAATACGAGCAGTACTTC
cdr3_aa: CASSLQGGNQYEQYF

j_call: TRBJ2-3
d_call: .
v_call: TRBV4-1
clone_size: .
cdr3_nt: TGCGCCAGCAGCCAAGATACCCCCCCTCTCAGGACAGATACGCAGTATTTT
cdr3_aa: CASSQDTPPLRTDTQYF

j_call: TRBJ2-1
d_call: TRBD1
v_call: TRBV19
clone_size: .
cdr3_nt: TGTGCCAGTAGTAGGGGACAGGGGGGGTCGAATGAGCAGTTCTTC
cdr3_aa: CASSRGQGGSNEQFF

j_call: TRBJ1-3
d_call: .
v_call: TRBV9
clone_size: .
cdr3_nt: TGTGCCAGCAGCGTAGTTCCCGTTGGAAACACCATATATTTT
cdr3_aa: CASSVVPVGNTIYF